This is a list of T cell receptor beta chains from one sample in a study of OX40 agonist ivuxolimab in advanced cancers. Produced via immunoSEQ multiplex PCR; TCRdb's table is partial and in-frame only. The sample carries tens of thousands of clones, more than 75% recorded once. The sample here was CD4+ or CD8+ T cells sorted from blood, taken in a trial of the OX40 agonist ivuxolimab. These receptors came from an adult with an advanced solid tumor such as melanoma, head and neck, liver or kidney cancer. CDR3s include the opening cysteine and the closing phenylalanine or tryptophan. A D gene is named only where the DNA matches it firmly. Clone size appears in some rows only: once, few, many, or a class for an expanded clone.

j_call | d_call | clone_size | v_call | cdr3_aa | cdr3_nt
TRBJ1-2 | NA | NA | TRBV29-1 | CSGEFSYGYTF | TGCAGCGGCGAATTCAGCTATGGCTACACCTTC
TRBJ1-2 | TRBD1 | NA | TRBV10-3 | CATQGGGYYGYTF | TGTGCCACCCAAGGGGGCGGTTACTATGGCTACACCTTC
TRBJ2-5 | TRBD2 | once | TRBV5-4 | CASSSGGGRGQETQYF | TGTGCCAGCAGCTCTGGGGGCGGGAGGGGTCAAGAGACCCAGTACTTC
TRBJ2-3 | TRBD2 | NA | TRBV7-8 | CASSPSGGTDTQYF | TGTGCCAGCAGCCCTAGCGGGGGCACAGATACGCAGTATTTT
TRBJ1-2 | NA | NA | TRBV30 | CAWTAGGGHGYTF | TGTGCCTGGACCGCAGGTGGAGGACATGGCTACACCTTC
TRBJ1-1 | NA | NA | TRBV5-6 | CASSLVGEGAEAFF | TGTGCCAGCAGCTTGGTCGGGGAGGGCGCTGAAGCTTTCTTT
TRBJ1-5 | NA | NA | TRBV2 | CASSQQGPGQPQHF | TGTGCCAGCAGTCAACAGGGTCCGGGGCAGCCCCAGCATTTT
TRBJ2-5 | TRBD2 | NA | TRBV27 | CASSPGRGLAQETQYF | TGTGCCAGCAGTCCAGGGAGGGGACTAGCGCAAGAGACCCAGTACTTC
TRBJ2-5 | NA | NA | TRBV2 | CASGTGTRGGETQYF | TGTGCCAGCGGAACCGGGACCCGGGGCGGGGAGACCCAGTACTTC
TRBJ2-7 | NA | NA | TRBV28 | CASSLGGASSYEQYF | TGTGCCAGCAGTTTAGGAGGGGCCAGCTCCTACGAGCAGTACTTC
TRBJ2-3 | NA | NA | TRBV6-6 | CASTPSRGTQYF | TGTGCCAGCACCCCGAGTCGGGGGACGCAGTATTTT
TRBJ2-1 | TRBD1 | NA | TRBV5-1 | CASSYGDRGPYNEQFF | TGCGCCAGCAGCTATGGGGACAGGGGACCCTACAATGAGCAGTTCTTC
TRBJ2-5 | NA | NA | TRBV5-1 | CASSSYTPGKETQYF | TGCGCCAGCAGCTCATACACCCCCGGGAAAGAGACCCAGTACTTC
TRBJ2-5 | NA | once | TRBV5-1 | CASRFAGLETQYF | TGCGCCAGCAGATTTGCGGGGCTAGAGACCCAGTACTTC
TRBJ2-1 | NA | NA | TRBV2 | CASVLDPTYNEQFF | TGTGCCAGCGTTTTAGACCCTACCTACAATGAGCAGTTCTTC
TRBJ1-2 | TRBD1 | NA | TRBV4-3 | CASSPYDRAYGYTF | TGCGCCAGCAGCCCTTATGACAGGGCTTATGGCTACACCTTC
TRBJ2-5 | NA | NA | TRBV5-1 | CASSSRGRETQYF | TGCGCCAGCAGCTCCCGGGGGCGAGAGACCCAGTACTTC
TRBJ1-1 | TRBD1 | NA | TRBV6-5 | CASSYGDRANTEAFF | TGTGCCAGCAGTTACGGGGACAGAGCGAACACTGAAGCTTTCTTT
TRBJ1-1 | TRBD1 | NA | TRBV4-3 | CASSRQGLTEAFF | TGCGCCAGCAGTCGACAGGGGCTGACTGAAGCTTTCTTT
TRBJ1-2 | NA | NA | TRBV28 | CASSSWTKSKRGYTF | TGTGCCAGCAGTTCCTGGACTAAGAGCAAGCGTGGCTACACCTTC